This TCR beta chain was recorded in a study of early T cells in non-severe SARS-CoV-2 infection. Study details: Chains stayed unpaired after sequencing of bulk RNA from unsorted whole blood.

Study-level results: Matching with VDJdb favored anti-spike CD8 responses (missing private and CD4 specificities).

About this clonotype itself: As yet, its antigen is unknown.

Researchers attached unique molecular identifiers to individual cDNA molecules. TCRdb re-analysed the 5' RACE reads in MiXCR, keeping a single row per CDR3 protein. The sample holds 85,000 to 90,000 distinct CDR3 sequences; 14% are singletons and the top ten take around 6.4%. This CDR3 spans 16 amino acids. CDR1 and CDR2 from the germline V gene are MNHEY and SVGAGI. Trimming took off 5 bases at V and 2 bases at J, with 13 bases between the two ends. Sequenced: whole blood. The J gene is TRBJ1-6, the V gene TRBV6-5, with TRBD1 as a possible D gene (6 bases). This TCR was recovered from an adult who was a healthcare worker with PCR-confirmed SARS-CoV-2 infection or an uninfected control (not recorded which). CDR3 region: CASSTRQVAYNSPLHF. As DNA, the CDR3 is TGTGCCAGCAGTACCCGACAGGTCGCCTATAATTCACCCCTCCACTTT.